Shown below are 23 T cell receptor beta chains from a single sample sequenced in a study of blood T cell repertoires in COVID-19 (TCRdb year 2020). The library was generated by the immunoSEQ multiplex PCR assay. Sourced from immuneACCESS, this table was stored by TCRdb with only in-frame sequences that have V and J called. A share of the clones is absent; for the studies checked, an unresolved V gene accounts for under half, and the remainder has no known explanation. This sample lists about 120,000 clones; about 83% were detected once. The ten largest clones represent about 11% of the sample. Sequencing used peripheral blood. The source is a man in his sixties with acute or convalescent COVID-19.

The V gene is TRBV10-3, the J gene TRBJ1-2; 7 bases map to TRBD1. V was clipped by 2 bases and J by 7 bases; unmatched bases: 7. CDR3 length: 14 amino acids. Germline CDR1 reads ENHRY; CDR2 reads SYGVKD. The CDR3 DNA sequence: TGTGCCATCAGTGAGGCTTCCTACAGGGGTGGCTACACCTTC. Its translation is CAISEASYRGGYTF.

The chain uses TRBV20-1 and TRBJ2-7; the D gene is possibly TRBD2 (6 bases). There are 11 residues in the CDR3. Germline CDR1 DFQATT, CDR2 SNEGSKA (reference sequence). CDR3 protein: CSAPEGQRQYF. The DNA for the CDR3 is TGCAGCGCCCCGGAGGGTCAGAGGCAGTACTTC.

V is TRBV20-1 and J is TRBJ2-3; D is ambiguous. The ends were cut back, 3 bases at V and 0 bases at J, with 13 bases in the middle. Germline assignment: CDR1 DFQATT and CDR2 SNEGSKA (reference sequence). There are 15 residues in the CDR3. The CDR3: CSASRGDPSTDTQYF. The CDR3 nucleotides read TGCAGTGCTAGTCGCGGCGACCCTAGCACAGATACGCAGTATTTT.

The chain couples TRBV6-4 to TRBJ1-4; the D gene is possibly TRBD1 (6 bases). Per the germline V gene, CDR1 is MRHNA and CDR2 is SNTAGT. V lost 6 bases and J 7 bases, leaving 12 bases between the germline ends. The length of the CDR3 is 13 residues. The CDR3 region is CASRGPGVEKLFF. CDR3 DNA: TGTGCCAGCAGAGGGCCAGGGGTTGAAAAACTGTTTTTT.

The V call is TRBV18, the J call TRBJ2-5, with 12 bases lining up with TRBD2. With 8 bases clipped from V and 1 base from J, the junction kept 5 bases outside the gene matches. The CDR3 consists of 15 residues. CDR1 is KGHSH and CDR2 is LQKENI in the germline V gene. CDR3: CASGWTSGVQETQYF. The CDR3 bases are TGTGCCAGCGGATGGACTAGCGGGGTCCAAGAGACCCAGTACTTC.

The V and J genes are TRBV4-2 and TRBJ1-2; D might be TRBD1 (6 bases). This CDR3 contains 15 residues. Trimming stripped 3 bases from V and 4 bases from J, with 15 bases between. Germline V CDR1 and CDR2: LGHNA, YNFKEQ. CDR3 sequence (DNA): TGTGCCAGCAGCCAGAGCAGGGGCGCGGGCTATGGCTACACCTTC. It encodes CASSQSRGAGYGYTF.

The rearrangement joins TRBV14 to TRBJ2-1; 10 bases are a match to TRBD1. This CDR3 is built from 16 residues. The germline gives CDR1 SGHDN, CDR2 FVKESK. Trimming removed 2 bases from V and 7 bases from J; junction bases left unmatched: 8. The DNA for the CDR3 is TGTGCCAGCAGCCAATTGCGCGGACAGGGGGATAATGAGCAGTTCTTC. Translating it yields CASSQLRGQGDNEQFF.

This clone occurred many times. This chain joins TRBV7-9 and TRBJ1-2; the D is unclear. CDR1 is SEHNR, CDR2 FQNEAQ, per germline (reference sequence). V gave up 7 bases and J gave up 0 bases, with 9 bases separating them. This CDR3 spans 13 amino acids. The CDR3 DNA reads as TGTGCCAGCACCCCCCCCGCTAACTATGGCTACACCTTC. Encoded protein: CASTPPANYGYTF. Drawing the rest from reference TRBV7-9 and TRBJ1-2, the complete variable domain is DTGVSQNPRHKITKRGQNVTFRCDPISEHNRLYWYRQTLGQGPEFLTYFQNEAQLEKSRLLSDRFSAERPKGSFSTLEIQRTEQGDSAMYLCASTPPANYGYTFGSGTRLTVV.

V usage is TRBV5-4 and J usage is TRBJ2-3; tentative D call: TRBD2 (6 bases). The germline gives CDR1 SGHNT, CDR2 YYREEE (reference sequence). Trimming stripped 6 bases from V and 1 base from J, with 18 bases between. The CDR3 loop spans 16 amino acids. CDR3 residues: CASTLGGPSRTDTQYF. CDR3 sequence (DNA): TGTGCCAGCACCCTGGGGGGTCCCTCTCGCACAGATACGCAGTATTTT.

This clone has just a few counts. The chain recombines TRBV5-5 with TRBJ1-2; 7 nucleotides align to TRBD1. CDR3 size: 13 residues. The ends lost 4 bases at V and 3 bases at J; junction bases unmatched: 3. Germline values: CDR1 SGHKS, CDR2 YYEKEE (reference sequence). The CDR3 nucleotides are TGTGCCAGCAGCCGACAGGGCGACTATGGCTACACCTTC. Translating it yields CASSRQGDYGYTF. The variable domain in full, with the rest retrieved from reference TRBV5-5 and TRBJ1-2, is DAGVTQSPTHLIKTRGQQVTLRCSPISGHKSVSWYQQVLGQGPQFIFQYYEKEERGRGNFPDRFSARQFPNYSSELNVNALLLGDSALYLCASSRQGDYGYTFGSGTRLTVV.

The genes are TRBV5-1 and TRBJ1-2; a weak D match, TRBD1 (6 bases). This CDR3 has 13 amino acids. V lost 4 bases and J lost 8, with 15 bases in between. Germline-derived CDR1 and CDR2 are SGHRS and YFSETQ. The CDR3 coding sequence is TGCGCCAGCAGCCCTAATGAGGGGGAGGGCTACACCTTC. This gives the protein CASSPNEGEGYTF. Supplemented by reference TRBV5-1 and TRBJ1-2, the full variable domain reads KAGVTQTPRYLIKTRGQQVTLSCSPISGHRSVSWYQQTPGQGLQFLFEYFSETQRNKGNFPGRFSGRQFSNSRSEMNVSTLELGDSALYLCASSPNEGEGYTFGSGTRLTVV.

This chain links TRBV6-5 with TRBJ2-7; 11 bases are shared with TRBD2. This CDR3 comprises 15 residues. The germline V gene has CDR1 MNHEY and CDR2 SVGAGI. V shed 6 bases and J 3 bases; nucleotides not matched to a gene: 7. The CDR3 protein is CASSATSGGHYEQYF. The CDR3 DNA is TGTGCCAGCAGCGCCACTAGCGGGGGACACTACGAGCAGTACTTC.

Turning to this clone: The junction departs from the called germline gene at one end, perhaps through a read error. This sequence joins TRBV6-5 and TRBJ1-1; TRBD1 aligns across 7 bases. The CDR3 extends over 12 amino acids. Per germline, CDR1 MNHEY and CDR2 SVGAGI. CDR3 sequence reads: CVSSLTGAEAFF. In DNA, the CDR3 is TGTGTCAGCAGTTTAACAGGGGCTGAAGCTTTCTTT.

The chain uses TRBV7-3 and TRBJ1-1; D not certain. Germline CDR1 and CDR2: SGHTA and FQGTGA. This CDR3 spans 16 amino acids. Trimming took 5 bases from V and 1 from J, leaving 17 bases between them. CDR3 nucleotides: TGTGCCAGCAGCCTACTCGGCGGAGGGCAGAACACTGAAGCTTTCTTT. This encodes CASSLLGGGQNTEAFF.

The V and J genes are TRBV19 and TRBJ1-2; D may be TRBD1 (6 bases). V lost 2 bases and J lost 7, with 20 bases in between. CDR1 and CDR2 (germline): LNHDA, SQIVND (reference sequence). This CDR3 has 16 residues. CDR3 residues: CASSITPDILGAGYTF. The CDR3 nucleotides are TGTGCCAGTAGTATAACCCCGGACATTCTGGGGGCTGGCTACACCTTC.

The chain links TRBV28 to TRBJ1-2; D gene ambiguous. CDR3 size: 16 residues. From germline, CDR1 is MDHEN and CDR2 SYDVKM. V dropped 7 bases and J dropped 3 bases, with 21 bases sitting between them. The CDR3 loop is CASICAQEDCYYGYTF. CDR3 in DNA: TGTGCCAGCATTTGCGCCCAGGAAGATTGTTACTATGGCTACACCTTC.

This clone turned up a few times. The gene calls are TRBV29-1 and TRBJ1-1; tentatively, D is TRBD1 (6 bases). V lost 5 bases and J 5 bases, leaving 15 bases between the germline ends. CDR3 length equals 13 residues. The germline V gene encodes CDR1 SQVTM and CDR2 ANQGSEA. CDR3 coding DNA: TGCAGCGTTACCAGGGACACGTGGACTGAAGCTTTCTTT. Amino acids: CSVTRDTWTEAFF. Full variable domain (rest looked up from reference TRBV29-1 and TRBJ1-1): SAVISQKPSRDICQRGTSLTIQCQVDSQVTMMFWYRQQPGQSLTLIATANQGSEATYESGFVIDKFPISRPNLTFSTLTVSNMSPEDSSIYLCSVTRDTWTEAFFGQGTRLTVV.

The CDR3 nucleotides are TGTGCCATCAGCGCCTTTGGGGCAGGGGCCGGTCAGCCCCAGCATTTT. Translating gives CAISAFGAGAGQPQHF. This chain links TRBV10-3 with TRBJ1-5, with a weak D call TRBD1 (6 bases). V lost 6 bases and J lost 6, with 21 bases in between. Germline lookup yields CDR1 ENHRY and CDR2 SYGVKD. The length of the CDR3 is 16 residues.

This chain connects TRBV27 to TRBJ1-2, with D possibly TRBD1 on 6 matching bases. Trimming removed 3 bases from V and 4 bases from J, with 9 bases in between. Germline CDR1 reads MNHEY; CDR2 reads SMNVEV (reference sequence). The CDR3 runs 13 residues. CDR3 residues: CASSFRGRYGYTF. CDR3 DNA: TGTGCCAGCAGTTTCAGGGGCCGCTATGGCTACACCTTC.

The J gene is TRBJ2-2, the V gene TRBV14; D not resolved. The germline V gene encodes CDR1 SGHDN and CDR2 FVKESK. The CDR3 totals 16 residues. V lost 0 bases, J lost 3 bases, and 11 bases lay in between. The DNA of the CDR3 is TGTGCCAGCAGCCAAGAGATCTCCGAGTACACCGGGGAGCTGTTTTTT. This gives the protein CASSQEISEYTGELFF. Drawing the rest from reference TRBV14 and TRBJ2-2, the complete variable domain is EAGVTQFPSHSVIEKGQTVTLRCDPISGHDNLYWYRRVMGKEIKFLLHFVKESKQDESGMPNNRFLAERTGGTYSTLKVQPAELEDSGVYFCASSQEISEYTGELFFGEGSRLTVL.

This clone was found once. V is TRBV9 and J is TRBJ1-2; possibly TRBD1 for D (5 bases). This CDR3 region has 14 residues. Germline V gene sequence: CDR1 SGDLS, CDR2 YYNGEE. Between the trimmed V and J ends, which lost 4 bases and 4 bases, there was a span of 14 bases. CDR3 sequence reads: CASSTDGTSYGYTF. The CDR3 coding sequence is TGTGCCAGCAGCACAGACGGGACTTCCTATGGCTACACCTTC.

The chain carries TRBV29-1 and TRBJ2-7; TRBD2 aligns across 13 bases. Trimming cost V 4 bases and J 9 bases; bases outside gene matches: 9. Germline CDR1 and CDR2: SQVTM and ANQGSEA. The CDR3 is 14 residues long. This CDR3 reads CSVAGLAGMRWQYF. DNA for the CDR3: TGCAGCGTTGCGGGACTAGCGGGAATGAGGTGGCAGTACTTC.

The J gene is TRBJ2-5, the V gene TRBV7-7; 13 bases line up with TRBD2. V lost 3 bases to trimming and J lost 3 bases; unmatched junction nucleotides: 1. Germline values: CDR1 SSHAT, CDR2 FNYEAQ (reference sequence). CDR3 length equals 15 residues. The CDR3 protein is CASSFGLAGEETQYF. The CDR3 DNA reads as TGTGCCAGCAGCTTCGGACTAGCGGGAGAAGAGACCCAGTACTTC.